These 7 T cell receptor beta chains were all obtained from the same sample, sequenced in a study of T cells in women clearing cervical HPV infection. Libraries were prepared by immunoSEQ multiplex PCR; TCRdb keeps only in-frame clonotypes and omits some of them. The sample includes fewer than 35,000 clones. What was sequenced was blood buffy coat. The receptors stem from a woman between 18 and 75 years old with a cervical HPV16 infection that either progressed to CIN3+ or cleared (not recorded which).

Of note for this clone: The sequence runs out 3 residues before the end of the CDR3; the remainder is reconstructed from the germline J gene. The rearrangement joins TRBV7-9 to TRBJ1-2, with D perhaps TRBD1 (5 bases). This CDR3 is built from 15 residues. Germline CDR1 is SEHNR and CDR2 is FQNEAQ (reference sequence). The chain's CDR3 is CAIQGTIYSYNDYTF. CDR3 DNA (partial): TGTGCCATCCAAGGGACTATTTACTCCTACAATGAC.

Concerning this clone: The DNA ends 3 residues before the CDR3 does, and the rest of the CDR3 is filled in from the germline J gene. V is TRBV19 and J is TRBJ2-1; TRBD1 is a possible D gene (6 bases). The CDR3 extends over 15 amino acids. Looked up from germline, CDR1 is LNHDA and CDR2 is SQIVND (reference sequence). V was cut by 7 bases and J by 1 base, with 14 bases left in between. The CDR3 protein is CASTEGVMSYNEQFF. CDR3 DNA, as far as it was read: TGTGCCAGTACCGAGGGGGTTATGTCCTACAATGAG.

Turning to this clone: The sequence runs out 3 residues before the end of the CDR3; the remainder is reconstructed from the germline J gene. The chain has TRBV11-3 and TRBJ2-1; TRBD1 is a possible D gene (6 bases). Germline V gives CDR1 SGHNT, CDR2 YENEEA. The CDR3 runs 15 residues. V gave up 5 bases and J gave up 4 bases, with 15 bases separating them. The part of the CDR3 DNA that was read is TGTGCCAGCAGCCCTGGGACAAATAATTACAATGAG. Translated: CASSPGTNNYNE. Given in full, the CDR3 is CASSPGTNNYNEQFF.

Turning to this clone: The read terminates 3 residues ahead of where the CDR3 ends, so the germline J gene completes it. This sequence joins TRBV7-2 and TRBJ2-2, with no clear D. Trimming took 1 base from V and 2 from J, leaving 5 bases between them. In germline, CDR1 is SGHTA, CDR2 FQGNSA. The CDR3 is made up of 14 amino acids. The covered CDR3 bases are TGTGCCAGCAGCTTAGACTTAAACACCGGGGAG. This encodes CASSLDLNTGE. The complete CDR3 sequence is CASSLDLNTGELFF.

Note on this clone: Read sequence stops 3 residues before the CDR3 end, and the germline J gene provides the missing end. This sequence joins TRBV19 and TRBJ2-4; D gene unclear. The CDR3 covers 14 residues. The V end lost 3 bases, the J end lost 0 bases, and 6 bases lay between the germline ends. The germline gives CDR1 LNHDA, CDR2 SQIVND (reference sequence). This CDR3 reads CASSMAAAKNIQYF. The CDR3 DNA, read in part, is TGTGCCAGTAGTATGGCTGCAGCCAAAAACATT.

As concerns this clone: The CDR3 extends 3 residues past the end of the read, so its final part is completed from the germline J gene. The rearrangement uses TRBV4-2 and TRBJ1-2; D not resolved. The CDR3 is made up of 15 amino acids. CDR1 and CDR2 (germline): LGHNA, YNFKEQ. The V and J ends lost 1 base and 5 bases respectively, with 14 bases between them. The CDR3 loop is CASSQGAGASYGYTF. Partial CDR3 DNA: TGTGCCAGCAGCCAAGGGGCCGGCGCCTCATATGGC.

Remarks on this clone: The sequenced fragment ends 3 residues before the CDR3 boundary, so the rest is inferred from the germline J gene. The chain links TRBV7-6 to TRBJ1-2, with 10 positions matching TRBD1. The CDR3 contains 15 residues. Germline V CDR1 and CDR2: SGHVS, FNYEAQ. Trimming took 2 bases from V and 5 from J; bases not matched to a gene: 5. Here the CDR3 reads CASSLRDRGQYGYTF. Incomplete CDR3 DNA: TGTGCCAGCAGCTTACGGGACAGGGGTCAATATGGC.